One sample yielded the 18 T cell receptor beta chains listed below, sequenced in a study of blood T cell repertoires in COVID-19. Only in-frame clones appear in the TCRdb table, and some are missing; sequencing was by immunoSEQ multiplex PCR. The sample has some 400,000 clones, approximately 86% seen once. The source material was peripheral blood. Receptor source: a human donor in a cohort sampled during active COVID-19.

This chain connects TRBV28 to TRBJ1-2; D is undetermined. Trimming cost V 2 bases and J 8 bases, with 15 bases left between them. This CDR3 has 14 amino acids. Germline V gene sequence: CDR1 MDHEN, CDR2 SYDVKM. The CDR3 is CASSLGTGRRGYTF. DNA for the CDR3: TGTGCCAGCAGTTTAGGAACGGGGAGGAGAGGCTACACCTTC.

The chain has TRBV7-8 and TRBJ2-3; D unclear. Germline assignment: CDR1 SGHVS and CDR2 FQNEAQ. The CDR3 consists of 15 residues. Trimming removed 6 bases at V and 1 base at J, with 14 bases between. The CDR3, as DNA: TGTGCCAGCAGAAAGAAGAGGTCGGGCACAGATACGCAGTATTTT. This gives the protein CASRKKRSGTDTQYF.

J is TRBJ2-2 and V is TRBV11-3; 13 bases align to TRBD2. This CDR3 spans 15 amino acids. Germline V gene lookup returns CDR1 SGHNT and CDR2 YENEEA. J lost 7 bases, V lost 5 bases, and 4 bases had no gene match. The CDR3 spells CASSVLAGGVGELFF. CDR3 bases: TGTGCCAGCAGCGTACTAGCGGGAGGGGTCGGGGAGCTGTTTTTT.

The J gene is TRBJ1-4, the V gene TRBV4-1; possible D gene TRBD1, 5 bases. This CDR3 is 14 amino acids long. Germline CDR1 is MGHRA and CDR2 is YSYEKL. Trimming pared 4 bases from V and 5 bases from J, leaving 11 bases between. Written as DNA, the CDR3 is TGCGCCAGCAGCCCCCGGGGGTTAAATGAAAAACTGTTTTTT. Its translation is CASSPRGLNEKLFF.

This chain links TRBV6-1 with TRBJ2-1, with 11 positions matching TRBD2. J was trimmed by 1 base and V by 1 base; bases with no gene match: 6. The CDR3 covers 18 residues. Germline CDR1 MNHNS, CDR2 SASEGT. CDR3 DNA sequence: TGTGCCAGCAGTGAAGGAAGAGGGACTAGCGGATCCTACAATGAGCAGTTCTTC. It codes for CASSEGRGTSGSYNEQFF.

The chain uses TRBV7-8 and TRBJ2-1; D perhaps matches TRBD1 (6 bases). The CDR3 runs 17 residues. Germline loops: CDR1 SGHVS, CDR2 FQNEAQ. The ends were cut back, 5 bases at V and 0 bases at J, with 17 bases in the middle. The DNA of the CDR3 is TGTGCCAGCAGCCCCCACAGGGTGGGAAGCTCCTACAATGAGCAGTTCTTC. This codes for CASSPHRVGSSYNEQFF. Full variable domain (remainder filled in from reference TRBV7-8 and TRBJ2-1): GAGVSQSPRYKVAKRGQDVALRCDPISGHVSLFWYQQALGQGPEFLTYFQNEAQLDKSGLPSDRFFAERPEGSVSTLKIQRTQQEDSAVYLCASSPHRVGSSYNEQFFGPGTRLTVL.

This chain joins TRBV4-1 and TRBJ1-4; TRBD1 might be the D (5 bases). Trimming stripped 0 bases from V and 2 bases from J, with 19 bases between. Per the germline V gene, CDR1 is MGHRA and CDR2 is YSYEKL. This CDR3 region has 19 residues. The CDR3 spells CASSQDLRLRGSTNEKLFF. The CDR3 nucleotides are TGCGCCAGCAGCCAAGACCTCCGCCTAAGGGGTTCCACTAATGAAAAACTGTTTTTT.

This rearrangement joins TRBV28 to TRBJ1-1, with a tentative D call TRBD1 (6 bases). The germline CDR1 and CDR2 sequences are MDHEN and SYDVKM. The CDR3 spans 14 residues. The V gene lost 5 bases and the J gene lost 3 bases, with 13 bases spanning the gap. This CDR3 reads CASSPYRDYTEAFF. As DNA, the CDR3 is TGTGCCAGCAGTCCATACAGGGATTACACTGAAGCTTTCTTT. Full variable domain (outside the CDR3, taken from reference TRBV28 and TRBJ1-1): DVKVTQSSRYLVKRTGEKVFLECVQDMDHENMFWYRQDPGLGLRLIYFSYDVKMKEKGDIPEGYSVSREKKERFSLILESASTNQTSMYLCASSPYRDYTEAFFGQGTRLTVV.

This chain connects TRBV6-5 to TRBJ1-6; D might be TRBD1 (5 bases). Germline V gene sequence: CDR1 MNHEY, CDR2 SVGAGI. V was cut by 7 bases and J by 9 bases, with 16 bases left in between. The length of the CDR3 is 14 residues. The CDR3 sequence: CASTPDRYLSPLHF. The CDR3 nucleotides read TGTGCCAGCACCCCCGACAGATATCTTTCACCCCTCCACTTT.

This sequence joins TRBV11-2 and TRBJ1-1, with 7 bases lining up with TRBD1. CDR1 and CDR2 from the germline V gene are SGHAT and FQNNGV. The V gene end was trimmed by 5 bases and the J gene end by 0 bases; junction bases not matched to a gene: 6. This CDR3 comprises 15 residues. CDR3 residues: CASSARDRLNTEAFF. The CDR3 coding sequence is TGTGCCAGCAGCGCCCGGGACAGACTGAACACTGAAGCTTTCTTT. The full variable domain, in which reference TRBV11-2 and TRBJ1-1 provide the parts outside the CDR3, is EAGVAQSPRYKIIEKRQSVAFWCNPISGHATLYWYQQILGQGPKLLIQFQNNGVVDDSQLPKDRFSAERLKGVDSTLKIQPAKLEDSAVYLCASSARDRLNTEAFFGQGTRLTVV.

The genes are TRBV28 and TRBJ2-7; tentatively, D is TRBD1 (6 bases). Germline V gene sequence: CDR1 MDHEN, CDR2 SYDVKM. This CDR3 is 12 amino acids long. V was clipped by 6 bases and J by 3 bases, with 9 bases between them. CDR3 nucleotide sequence: TGTGCCAGCAGCTACAGGGTCTACGAGCAGTACTTC. Translation gives CASSYRVYEQYF.

The V gene is TRBV5-6, the J gene TRBJ1-3; TRBD1 matches at 7 bases. The V gene's germline CDR1 is SGHDT and CDR2 YYEEEE. This CDR3 is 14 amino acids long. V was clipped by 6 bases and J by 0 bases; unmatched bases: 3. The CDR3 DNA reads TGTGCCAGCAACGCAGGGGGCTCTGGAAACACCATATATTTT. Amino acid sequence: CASNAGGSGNTIYF.

The rearrangement uses TRBV4-1 and TRBJ2-3; the D gene is possibly TRBD1 (5 bases). Germline assignment: CDR1 MGHRA and CDR2 YSYEKL. The CDR3 has 17 residues. Trimming cost V 2 bases and J 3 bases, with 18 bases left between them. The CDR3 DNA reads TGCGCCAGCAGCCAACCGACATCAGGGTCTTGGACAGATACGCAGTATTTT. This gives the protein CASSQPTSGSWTDTQYF.

The V call is TRBV19, the J call TRBJ2-7; tentatively, D is TRBD2 (6 bases). This CDR3 region has 13 residues. Germline V gene data show CDR1 as LNHDA and CDR2 as SQIVND (reference sequence). Trimming shortened V by 4 bases and J by 11 bases, and 18 bases separated the two germline ends. The CDR3 sequence: CASSTSLEGFKYF. CDR3 DNA: TGTGCCAGTAGTACTTCGTTGGAGGGGTTTAAGTACTTC.

This chain connects TRBV3-1 (or the pseudogene TRBV3-2) to TRBJ2-1, with 10 bases fitting TRBD2. Germline-derived CDR1 and CDR2 are LGHDT and YNNKEL (reference sequence). The junction had 15 bases not matched to a gene; V was cut back by 8 bases and J by 8 bases. The CDR3 contains 16 residues. The CDR3 nucleotides are TGTGCCAGCCGAGAAAGGGGCCTAGCGGGAGCTGATGAGCAGTTCTTC. This encodes CASRERGLAGADEQFF.

The chain is built from TRBV15 and TRBJ2-5, with D possibly matching TRBD1 (7 bases). The CDR3 runs to 15 residues. Trimming left V 9 bases short and J 1 base short, with 18 bases between. Looked up from germline, CDR1 is LNHNV and CDR2 is YYDKDF (reference sequence). In nucleotides, the CDR3 is TGTGCCACAGGAGGGGGCGGTGCTCTCCAAGAGACCCAGTACTTC. Its protein product is CATGGGGALQETQYF.

The J gene is TRBJ1-6, the V gene TRBV11-3; D call uncertain. V dropped 3 bases and J dropped 8 bases, with 8 bases sitting between them. The CDR3 runs 13 residues. In germline, CDR1 is SGHNT, CDR2 YENEEA. The CDR3 nucleotides read TGTGCCAGCAGCTTGGAGCATGATTCACCCCTCCACTTT. Translation: CASSLEHDSPLHF. Full variable domain (missing parts from reference TRBV11-3 and TRBJ1-6): EAGVVQSPRYKIIEKKQPVAFWCNPISGHNTLYWYLQNLGQGPELLIRYENEEAVDDSQLPKDRFSAERLKGVDSTLKIQPAELGDSAVYLCASSLEHDSPLHFGNGTRLTVT.

The rearrangement joins TRBV18 to TRBJ2-7; 13 bases match TRBD2. The CDR3 has 18 amino acids. The J segment lost 0 bases and the V segment lost 3 bases, leaving 8 bases of the junction unmatched. Germline V CDR1 and CDR2: KGHSH, LQKENI. The CDR3 DNA reads TGTGCCAGCTCACCTGTAACGGGGACTAGCGGGGACTCCTACGAGCAGTACTTC. Translated, it gives CASSPVTGTSGDSYEQYF.